Below are 3 T cell receptor beta chains sequenced from a single sample in a study of beta chain features in type 1 diabetes. Study-level findings and limits: Moderate but significant shortening of TCRB CDR3s was recorded in all four CD4+ subsets from Type 1 diabetes patients.

Antigens for these TCRs are unknown. Of the isolated RNA, all was reverse transcribed, and so the sequenced material was expressed TCRB transcripts. Sequencing was performed with immunoSEQ multiplex PCR; in TCRdb, only in-frame clones are kept and a portion is missing. The table lists roughly 700,000 clones, about an eighth of them singletons, with approximately 0.021% in the top ten. The source material was naive CD4+ T cells from blood. These receptors all come from a man younger than 30 with type 1 diabetes.

The chain combines TRBV29-1 with TRBJ2-7; D gene uncertain. Germline lookup yields CDR1 SQVTM and CDR2 ANQGSEA. V was trimmed by 5 bases and J by 5 bases, leaving 13 bases between them. This CDR3 contains 12 residues. CDR3 sequence reads: CSVNLSIDEQYF. DNA for the CDR3: TGCAGCGTTAATCTTTCGATTGACGAGCAGTACTTC.

A remark on this clone: This sample also contains other DNA sequences that code for the same CDR3. The chain is built from TRBV9 and TRBJ2-3; 11 bases align to TRBD2. Germline V CDR1 and CDR2: SGDLS, YYNGEE. The CDR3 runs to 15 residues. V lost 0 bases to trimming and J lost 3 bases; unmatched junction nucleotides: 0. CDR3 in DNA: TGTGCCAGCAGCGTAGTAGCGGGGGGGACAGATACGCAGTATTTT. Protein sequence: CASSVVAGGTDTQYF. Supplemented by reference TRBV9 and TRBJ2-3, the full variable domain reads DSGVTQTPKHLITATGQRVTLRCSPRSGDLSVYWYQQSLDQGLQFLIQYYNGEERAKGNILERFSAQQFPDLHSELNLSSLELGDSALYFCASSVVAGGTDTQYFGPGTRLTVL.

This clone has more than one count but fewer than ten. The chain carries TRBV4-2 and TRBJ2-5, with a possible D match to TRBD1 (6 bases). The CDR3 sequence is 14 residues long. Deletions cut 3 bases from V and 1 base from J, with 9 bases between. Germline values: CDR1 LGHNA, CDR2 YNFKEQ. In DNA, the CDR3 is TGTGCCAGCAGCCAGGGACATATCCAAGAGACCCAGTACTTC. Protein sequence: CASSQGHIQETQYF.